Listed below are T cell receptor beta chains from one sample, sequenced in a study of blood T cell repertoires in COVID-19. Only in-frame clones appear in the TCRdb table, and some are missing; sequencing was by immunoSEQ multiplex PCR. The data contain about 160,000 clones, roughly four fifths of them seen just once; the ten biggest clones take up approximately 11%. The sequenced material came from peripheral blood. Receptors were obtained from a human donor in a cohort sampled during active COVID-19. Each CDR3 is given with its conserved first and last residue. The order of the fields is D gene, V gene, clone size, J gene, CDR3 protein, CDR3 DNA. The D gene is left open where the match is weak. Not all rows give a size; the values are once, few, many and, for expanded clones, a class.

>TRBD1|TRBV23-1|few|TRBJ1-6
CASSQSVGDRGSPLHF
TGCGCCAGCAGTCAATCGGTGGGGGACAGGGGTTCACCCCTCCACTTT
>-|TRBV28|once|TRBJ2-7
CASSFSRDIDF
TGTGCCAGCAGTTTTAGCCGGGACATAGACTTC
>-|TRBV5-6|few|TRBJ2-7
CASRGGAPEQYF
TGTGCCAGCAGGGGGGGGGCCCCCGAGCAGTACTTC
>-|TRBV28|-|TRBJ1-4
CASLDRMNEKLFF
TGTGCCAGCCTAGACAGGATGAATGAAAAACTGTTTTTT
>TRBD1|TRBV19|-|TRBJ2-7
CASGAGGIEQYF
TGTGCCAGTGGGGCAGGGGGTATCGAGCAGTACTTC
>-|TRBV18|-|TRBJ2-1
CASSPREGGDEQFF
TGTGCCAGCTCACCACGGGAGGGGGGAGATGAGCAGTTCTTC
>TRBD2|TRBV6-6|-|TRBJ2-1
CASSSQREGPVYEQFF
TGTGCCAGCAGTTCCCAGCGGGAGGGCCCGGTCTACGAGCAGTTCTTC
>-|TRBV9|-|TRBJ1-1
CASSVAGRDTEAFF
TGTGCCAGCAGCGTAGCGGGGAGGGACACTGAAGCTTTCTTT
>TRBD2|TRBV10-3|-|TRBJ2-5
CAIRDTSGRGETQYF
TGTGCCATCAGGGATACTAGCGGGAGGGGAGAGACCCAGTACTTC
>TRBD1|TRBV7-4|-|TRBJ1-3
CAPGPGQNSGNTIYF
TGTGCCCCCGGGCCGGGACAGAACTCTGGAAACACCATATATTTT
>-|TRBV28|-|TRBJ1-1
CASSPVRDGGTEAFF
TGTGCCAGCAGCCCCGTCCGGGACGGGGGGACTGAAGCTTTCTTT